This T cell receptor beta chain was sequenced for a study of glioma-infiltrating T cells. Overall study findings and caveats: Gliomas, especially low-grade, showed above-expected tissue-blood divergence; non-neoplastic patients showed below. Tissue and blood shared very few CDR3 sequences.

V was trimmed by 4 bases and J by 7 bases, leaving 8 bases between them. The CDR3 totals 12 residues. The germline gives CDR1 SGHTA, CDR2 FQGTGA. This clonotype has ten or more counts. The target antigen is unknown. Using RNA template, CDR3s of TCR alpha and beta were amplified with iRepertoire arm-PCR. For one-step reverse transcription and amplification, about 85-400 ng of tissue mRNA or PBMC total RNA was used. TCRdb used MiXCR to reprocess the multiplex PCR reads, holding one entry per CDR3 protein. The sample contains around 93,000 distinct CDR3 sequences, about 40% of which appear only once. The sequencing input was glioma tissue, nonneoplastic brain tissue, or PBMCs (not recorded which). This clonotype originated in a human donor with low-grade glioma or glioblastoma, undergoing nonglioma brain surgery, or in good health (not recorded which). The chain has TRBV7-3 and TRBJ2-1, with D possibly TRBD2 on 5 matching bases. The chain's CDR3 is CASSSQRNEQFF. In nucleotides, the CDR3 is TGTGCCAGCAGCTCCCAGCGGAATGAGCAGTTCTTC.